A selection of T cell receptor beta chains follows, all from one sample in a study of read filtering for tumor transcriptome and immune sequencing. From the reads, TCRdb called clonotypes with MiXCR, one entry per CDR3 protein. The table shows some 50,000 distinct CDR3 sequences, with around 19% occurring only once. Source material: a population of CD138-negative cells sorted from bone marrow. The receptors were gathered from a donor at least 40 years old with multiple myeloma. The CDR3 runs from the conserved cysteine through the conserved F or W. A D gene is named only where the DNA matches it firmly. Not every row has a clone size; where given, it reads once, few, many or a size class.

j_gene	d_gene	v_gene	abundance	CDR3aa	CDR3nt
TRBJ1-1	-	TRBV20-1	few	CSARAPDTEAFF	TGCAGTGCTAGAGCCCCGGACACTGAAGCTTTCTTT
TRBJ2-2	-	TRBV7-2	many	CASSPRHRGRTGELFF	TGTGCCAGCAGCCCCCGGCACCGGGGGCGCACCGGGGAGCTGTTTTTT
TRBJ2-4	-	TRBV7-9	-	CASSLSGIAKNIQYF	TGTGCCAGCAGCTTATCGGGCATAGCCAAAAACATTCAGTACTTC
TRBJ2-1	TRBD2	TRBV28	few	CASSFGLAGKYNEQFF	TGTGCCAGCAGTTTCGGACTAGCGGGAAAATACAATGAGCAGTTCTTC
TRBJ1-1	TRBD1	TRBV29-1	many	CSLTGDSLLNTEAFF	TGCAGCTTGACAGGGGACAGCCTACTGAACACTGAAGCTTTCTTT
TRBJ2-2	TRBD2	TRBV11-2	many	CASSPGGASGYTGELFF	TGTGCCAGCAGCCCCGGCGGGGCTAGCGGATACACCGGGGAGCTGTTTTTT
TRBJ2-2	TRBD2	TRBV7-3	many	CASRGLAGDTGELFF	TGTGCCAGCAGAGGACTAGCGGGAGATACCGGGGAGCTGTTTTTT
TRBJ2-7	-	TRBV6-5	-	CASSRGRNQYEQYF	TGTGCCAGCAGCCGCGGACGGAATCAGTACGAGCAGTACTTC
TRBJ2-1	TRBD2	TRBV19	many	CASSMTGGRSYNEQFF	TGTGCCAGTAGTATGACCGGCGGGAGGAGTTACAATGAGCAGTTCTTC
TRBJ2-1	TRBD2	TRBV19	many	CASSMSASGSVYNEQFF	TGTGCCAGTAGTATGTCGGCTAGCGGGAGTGTCTACAATGAGCAGTTCTTC
TRBJ2-7	-	TRBV29-1	many	CSVGFKYEQYF	TGCAGCGTCGGCTTTAAGTACGAGCAGTACTTC
TRBJ2-2	-	TRBV29-1	many	CSVEVNTGELFF	TGCAGCGTTGAAGTGAACACCGGGGAGCTGTTTTTT
TRBJ2-3	TRBD1	TRBV27	many	CASTPRTGGTDTQYF	TGTGCCAGCACCCCTCGGACAGGGGGCACAGATACGCAGTATTTT
TRBJ1-5	TRBD1	TRBV6-2/TRBV6-3	few	CASSSGQGAVAQHF	TGTGCCAGCAGCAGCGGGCAGGGGGCGGTGGCCCAGCATTTT
TRBJ1-2	TRBD1	TRBV4-3	few	CASSPGTGTNYGYTF	TGCGCCAGCAGCCCAGGGACAGGGACTAACTATGGCTACACCTTC
TRBJ2-1	TRBD1	TRBV29-1	many	CSVDGGQGSGNEQFF	TGCAGCGTTGATGGGGGACAGGGGAGTGGCAATGAGCAGTTCTTC
TRBJ2-5	TRBD1	TRBV5-4	few	CASSADRGSNLKQTQYF	TGTGCCAGCAGCGCAGACAGGGGATCGAACCTGAAGCAGACCCAGTACTTC
TRBJ2-5	-	TRBV9	many	CASSLTRDPRGEETQYF	TGTGCCAGCAGCCTCACTCGGGACCCCCGTGGAGAGGAGACCCAGTACTTC
TRBJ2-1	TRBD2	TRBV24-1	many	CATGSASGNRNEQFF	TGTGCCACCGGGTCGGCTAGCGGGAACCGGAATGAGCAGTTCTTC
TRBJ1-4	-	TRBV7-2	many	CASSPGFTEKLFF	TGTGCCAGCAGCCCGGGGTTTACTGAAAAACTGTTTTTT
TRBJ2-1	-	TRBV19	many	CASSSDLRNNEQFF	TGTGCCAGTAGTAGTGACCTTCGAAACAATGAGCAGTTCTTC
TRBJ2-1	TRBD2	TRBV7-9	many	CASSRDSGRPQFF	TGTGCCAGCAGCCGTGATAGCGGGAGGCCCCAGTTCTTC
TRBJ2-1	-	TRBV5-1	-	CASSLGDHSSYNEQFF	TGCGCCAGTAGCTTGGGGGATCATAGCTCCTACAATGAGCAGTTCTTC
TRBJ2-1	-	TRBV7-9	medium-sized	CASYDGNEQFF	TGTGCCAGCTATGACGGTAATGAGCAGTTCTTC
TRBJ1-2	TRBD1	TRBV6-5	few	CASSYSSGGWYGYTF	TGTGCCAGCAGTTACTCGTCAGGGGGATGGTATGGCTACACCTTC
TRBJ2-7	-	TRBV5-4	many	CASSLDTMGTYEQYF	TGTGCCAGCAGCTTAGACACTATGGGGACCTACGAGCAGTACTTC
TRBJ1-3	TRBD1	TRBV6-6	many	CASSYQGTVGGNTIYF	TGTGCCAGCAGTTACCAAGGGACAGTCGGTGGAAACACCATATATTTT
TRBJ2-3	-	TRBV7-8	-	CAGSLVDTQYF	TGTGCCGGCAGCCTGGTAGATACGCAGTATTTT
TRBJ2-1	-	TRBV2	-	CASNVGTRAGSNEQFF	TGTGCCAGCAATGTGGGGACCAGGGCGGGGTCCAATGAGCAGTTCTTC
TRBJ2-1	-	TRBV7-9	many	CASTKGRLNYNEQFF	TGTGCCAGCACTAAAGGGAGACTAAACTACAATGAGCAGTTCTTC
TRBJ1-4	TRBD1	TRBV10-3	-	CATLSGQGLLNEKLLF	TGTGCCACGCTATCGGGACAGGGCCTTCTTAATGAAAAACTGCTTTTT
TRBJ2-1	TRBD1	TRBV28	many	CASSHDWGTGGNEQFF	TGTGCCAGCAGCCATGATTGGGGGACAGGGGGGAATGAGCAGTTCTTC
TRBJ2-5	-	TRBV3-1	many	CASSHLETQYF	TGTGCCAGCAGCCATTTGGAGACCCAGTACTTC
TRBJ2-7	-	TRBV19	many	CASSMFRGPYEQYF	TGTGCCAGTAGTATGTTCCGGGGCCCCTACGAGCAGTACTTC
TRBJ2-1	TRBD1	TRBV5-1	few	CASSSGQGAYNEQFF	TGCGCCAGCAGCTCCGGACAGGGGGCCTACAATGAGCAGTTCTTC
TRBJ1-2	-	TRBV20-1	-	CSPYGGGGYGYTF	TGCAGCCCATACGGGGGGGGCGGTTATGGCTACACCTTC
TRBJ1-5	TRBD1	TRBV7-3	-	CASSSNRGSIPYSNQPQHF	TGTGCCAGCAGCTCAAACAGGGGTTCTATACCCTATAGCAATCAGCCCCAGCATTTT
TRBJ2-5	-	TRBV5-1	many	CASSLAGQGETQYF	TGCGCCAGCAGCTTGGCCGGGCAGGGAGAGACCCAGTACTTC
TRBJ2-3	TRBD2	TRBV20-1	-	CSGASGSTDTQYF	TGCAGTGGGGCTAGCGGGAGCACAGATACGCAGTATTTT
TRBJ2-1	-	TRBV6-2/TRBV6-3	many	CASSSLGGSYEQFF	TGTGCCAGCAGCTCCCTGGGGGGAAGCTATGAGCAGTTCTTC
TRBJ1-4	-	TRBV4-1	many	CASSQMGPLLGDEKLFF	TGCGCCAGCAGCCAAATGGGCCCCCTCCTGGGTGATGAAAAACTGTTTTTT
TRBJ2-3	-	TRBV27	-	CASSFRRALADTQYF	TGTGCCAGCAGTTTTCGGAGGGCCTTGGCCGATACGCAGTATTTT
TRBJ2-7	TRBD1	TRBV5-4	many	CASSSGQGTYEQYF	TGTGCCAGCAGCTCCGGACAGGGTACCTACGAGCAGTACTTC
TRBJ2-1	-	TRBV7-6	many	CASTRGGLRNEQFF	TGTGCCAGCACTAGAGGGGGGCTCCGCAATGAGCAGTTCTTC
TRBJ2-7	TRBD1	TRBV19	many	CASSMDRGREQYF	TGTGCCAGTAGTATGGACAGGGGGCGCGAGCAGTACTTC
TRBJ2-7	-	TRBV7-9	many	CASSSKQGTYEQYF	TGTGCCAGCAGCTCTAAACAGGGAACCTACGAGCAGTACTTC
TRBJ2-1	-	TRBV7-2	many	CASSLAGRLYNEQFF	TGTGCCAGCAGCTTAGCGGGACGCCTCTACAATGAGCAGTTCTTC
TRBJ2-2	TRBD2	TRBV27	many	CASTISGRFSGELFF	TGTGCCAGCACTATTAGCGGGAGGTTCTCCGGGGAGCTGTTTTTT
TRBJ1-1	TRBD1	TRBV12-3/TRBV12-4	many	CASSRSGGDTEAFF	TGTGCCAGCAGTAGGTCAGGGGGCGACACTGAAGCTTTCTTT
TRBJ2-1	-	TRBV27	large	CASTISGHNEQFF	TGTGCCAGCACCATCTCTGGGCACAATGAGCAGTTCTTC
TRBJ2-1	-	TRBV6-1	many	CASNTPGPLPEQFF	TGTGCCAGCAACACACCGGGACCCCTTCCGGAGCAGTTCTTC
TRBJ2-3	-	TRBV7-8	many	CASSYISTDTQYF	TGTGCCAGCAGCTACATTAGCACAGATACGCAGTATTTT
TRBJ2-1	-	TRBV6-2/TRBV6-3	medium-sized	CASITRPGGPNEQFF	TGTGCCAGCATCACGCGACCTGGGGGCCCCAATGAGCAGTTCTTC
TRBJ2-2	-	TRBV12-3/TRBV12-4	many	CASRLVLSTGELFF	TGTGCCAGCAGACTAGTCTTGAGCACCGGGGAGCTGTTTTTT
TRBJ1-5	-	TRBV7-2	many	CASSPGREGYQPQHF	TGTGCCAGCAGCCCTGGCCGGGAGGGCTATCAGCCCCAGCATTTT